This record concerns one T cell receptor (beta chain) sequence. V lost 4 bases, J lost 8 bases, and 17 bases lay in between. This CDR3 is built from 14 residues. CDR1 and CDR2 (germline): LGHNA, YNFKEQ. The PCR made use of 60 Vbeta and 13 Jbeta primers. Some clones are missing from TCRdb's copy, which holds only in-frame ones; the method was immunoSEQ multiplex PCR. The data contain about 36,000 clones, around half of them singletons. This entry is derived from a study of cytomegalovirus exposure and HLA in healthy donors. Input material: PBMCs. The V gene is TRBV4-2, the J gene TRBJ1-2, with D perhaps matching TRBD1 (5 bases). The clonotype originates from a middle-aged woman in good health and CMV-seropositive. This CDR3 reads CASSPSGQSVGYTF. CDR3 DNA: TGTGCCAGCAGCCCCTCAGGGCAGTCCGTGGGCTACACCTTC.